The 17 T cell receptor beta chains presented below share a single source sample, sequenced in a study of blood T cell repertoires in COVID-19 (TCRdb year 2020). To prepare the library, the immunoSEQ multiplex PCR assay was applied. TCRdb's version of the immuneACCESS table is confined to in-frame rearrangements and falls short of the full clone set. An unresolved V gene accounts for under half of the shortfall where checked; the remainder is of unknown origin. The sample table holds roughly 220,000 clones, of which approximately 83% were seen once. Together, the top ten hold about 2.4% of the sample. The sample comprised peripheral blood. The receptors shown here come from a woman aged 60-75 years with acute or convalescent COVID-19.

The chain is built from TRBV5-1 and TRBJ1-4; 9 nucleotides match TRBD1. The CDR3 runs 15 residues. Germline CDR1 SGHRS, CDR2 YFSETQ. The J segment lost 2 bases and the V segment lost 4 bases, leaving 3 bases of the junction unmatched. This chain's CDR3 is CASSEDRGTNEKLFF. Written as DNA, the CDR3 is TGCGCCAGCAGCGAGGACAGGGGCACTAATGAAAAACTGTTTTTT.

The CDR3 DNA sequence: TGTGCCAGCAGTGAGGAGGGGGCAAATGGCTACACCTTC. Protein product: CASSEEGANGYTF. This chain uses TRBV2 with TRBJ1-2, with 7 bases fitting TRBD1. V was pared by 3 bases and J by 6 bases, with 4 bases of the junction left unmatched. CDR1 is SNHLY, CDR2 FYNNEI, per germline. This CDR3 comprises 13 residues.

The chain recombines TRBV5-6 with TRBJ2-3; 8 bases fit TRBD2. Germline values: CDR1 SGHDT, CDR2 YYEEEE. The CDR3 is made up of 16 amino acids. After removal of 0 bases from V and 7 bases from J, the junction contained 10 bases not matched to a gene. In nucleotides, the CDR3 is TGTGCCAGCAGCTTGGATTCAGGACTAGCCCTTCATACGCAGTATTTT. It translates to CASSLDSGLALHTQYF. Variable domain in full (rest from reference TRBV5-6 and TRBJ2-3): DAGVTQSPTHLIKTRGQQVTLRCSPKSGHDTVSWYQQALGQGPQFIFQYYEEEERQRGNFPDRFSGHQFPNYSSELNVNALLLGDSALYLCASSLDSGLALHTQYFGPGTRLTVL.

This chain links TRBV19 with TRBJ1-3; D perhaps matches TRBD1 (6 bases). V was shortened by 5 bases and J by 2 bases, with 10 bases between the two germline ends. Germline CDR1 is LNHDA and CDR2 is SQIVND (reference sequence). CDR3 size: 14 residues. CDR3 in amino acids: CASSRGGPGNTIYF. In DNA form, the CDR3 reads TGTGCCAGTAGTCGCGGGGGGCCTGGAAACACCATATATTTT.

The V call is TRBV7-9, the J call TRBJ1-2; D gene unclear. CDR1 is SEHNR and CDR2 is FQNEAQ in the germline V gene (reference sequence). The V end lost 5 bases, the J end lost 2 bases, and 9 bases lay between the germline ends. This CDR3 has 13 residues. CDR3 amino acids: CASSNPRNYGYTF. The CDR3 bases are TGTGCCAGCAGCAACCCCAGGAACTATGGCTACACCTTC.

This chain links TRBV5-1 with TRBJ2-5; D possibly corresponds to TRBD2 (6 bases). Trimming took 1 base from V and 2 from J, leaving 15 bases between them. This CDR3 contains 16 residues. CDR1 SGHRS and CDR2 YFSETQ come from the germline V gene. CDR3 coding DNA: TGCGCCAGCAGCTTGTGGGGTAGCGGCCTACAAGAGACCCAGTACTTC. Encoded protein: CASSLWGSGLQETQYF. Looking up the rest from reference TRBV5-1 and TRBJ2-5 gives the full variable domain: KAGVTQTPRYLIKTRGQQVTLSCSPISGHRSVSWYQQTPGQGLQFLFEYFSETQRNKGNFPGRFSGRQFSNSRSEMNVSTLELGDSALYLCASSLWGSGLQETQYFGPGTRLLVL.

The chain joins TRBV9 to TRBJ2-2, with TRBD2 identical over 8 bases. This CDR3 has 17 residues. With 3 bases clipped from V and 4 bases from J, the junction kept 11 bases outside the gene matches. Germline V CDR1 and CDR2: SGDLS, YYNGEE. CDR3 protein: CASSAQGERGFTGELFF. CDR3 coding DNA: TGTGCCAGCAGCGCACAAGGGGAGCGGGGGTTCACCGGGGAGCTGTTTTTT.

V is TRBV6-5 and J is TRBJ1-1; TRBD1 agrees at 7 bases. This CDR3 comprises 11 residues. V dropped 5 bases and J dropped 6; count of bases not matched to a gene: 0. Germline values: CDR1 MNHEY, CDR2 SVGAGI. The CDR3 loop is CASSRGPEAFF. CDR3 sequence (DNA): TGTGCCAGCAGTAGGGGGCCTGAAGCTTTCTTT.

The rearrangement joins TRBV10-3 to TRBJ1-1; no definite D call. CDR1 and CDR2 (germline): ENHRY, SYGVKD. With 7 bases removed from V and 1 base from J, the gap between germline ends came to 19 bases. This CDR3 is built from 16 residues. The CDR3 spells CAITQSTPGGNTEAFF. The CDR3 region has the DNA TGTGCCATCACCCAATCAACCCCGGGTGGGAACACTGAAGCTTTCTTT.

A few counts support this clone. The rearrangement uses TRBV5-6 and TRBJ2-2; no clear D gene. The CDR3 is 15 residues long. The germline V gene has CDR1 SGHDT and CDR2 YYEEEE. Deletions cut 0 bases from V and 2 bases from J, with 8 bases between. CDR3 DNA: TGTGCCAGCAGCTTGGGGCGGCTTAACACCGGGGAGCTGTTTTTT. Translation gives CASSLGRLNTGELFF.

V gene TRBV5-1 combines with J gene TRBJ2-7, with TRBD1 matching 11 bases. Germline loops: CDR1 SGHRS, CDR2 YFSETQ. The CDR3 totals 16 residues. Trimming removed 4 bases from V and 3 bases from J; junction bases left unmatched: 9. CDR3 coding DNA: TGCGCCAGCAGCCCCTTGGGGACAGGGGGAAACTACGAGCAGTACTTC. Amino acid sequence: CASSPLGTGGNYEQYF.

The chain employs TRBV20-1 and TRBJ2-7, with D perhaps TRBD1 (5 bases). Per the germline V gene, CDR1 is DFQATT and CDR2 is SNEGSKA (reference sequence). The germline V and J ends were trimmed by 4 bases and 5 bases, with 9 bases remaining between them. The CDR3 has 11 residues. The CDR3: CSANSGHEQYF. DNA for the CDR3: TGCAGTGCTAACTCAGGGCACGAGCAGTACTTC.

This chain joins TRBV9 and TRBJ1-1; 7 positions agree with TRBD1. The CDR3 consists of 16 residues. The ends lost 1 base at V and 3 bases at J; junction bases unmatched: 9. Germline-derived CDR1 and CDR2 are SGDLS and YYNGEE. This chain's CDR3 is CASSVSGGDSHTEAFF. The CDR3 nucleotides read TGTGCCAGCAGCGTATCCGGGGGGGACAGCCACACTGAAGCTTTCTTT. The variable domain in full, with the rest retrieved from reference TRBV9 and TRBJ1-1, is DSGVTQTPKHLITATGQRVTLRCSPRSGDLSVYWYQQSLDQGLQFLIQYYNGEERAKGNILERFSAQQFPDLHSELNLSSLELGDSALYFCASSVSGGDSHTEAFFGQGTRLTVV.

The CDR3 DNA reads as TGTGCCAGCTCACCAGGGGGCTACATCTATGGCTACACCTTC. This gives the protein CASSPGGYIYGYTF. This chain joins TRBV18 and TRBJ1-2; tentative D call: TRBD1 (6 bases). The CDR3 spans 14 residues. V was trimmed by 2 bases and J by 4 bases, leaving 11 bases between them. In germline, CDR1 is KGHSH, CDR2 LQKENI. Supplemented by reference TRBV18 and TRBJ1-2, the full variable domain reads NAGVMQNPRHLVRRRGQEARLRCSPMKGHSHVYWYRQLPEEGLKFMVYLQKENIIDESGMPKERFSAEFPKEGPSILRIQQVVRGDSAAYFCASSPGGYIYGYTFGSGTRLTVV.

The chain couples TRBV5-1 to TRBJ2-2, with D maybe TRBD1 (6 bases). The germline CDR1 and CDR2 sequences are SGHRS and YFSETQ. This CDR3 has 17 residues. Deletions cut 0 bases from V and 0 bases from J, with 12 bases between. The CDR3 sequence is CASSLVGQRTNTGELFF. CDR3 DNA: TGCGCCAGCAGCTTGGTAGGACAGAGGACGAACACCGGGGAGCTGTTTTTT.

J is TRBJ1-5 and V is TRBV19; 10 bases match TRBD1. With 3 bases clipped from V and 1 base from J, the junction kept 0 bases outside the gene matches. This CDR3 is built from 15 residues. Germline V CDR1 and CDR2: LNHDA, SQIVND (reference sequence). The CDR3 spells CASSMDRGSNQPQHF. Here the CDR3 DNA reads TGTGCCAGTAGTATGGACAGGGGGAGCAATCAGCCCCAGCATTTT.

The V and J genes are TRBV3-1 (or the pseudogene TRBV3-2) and TRBJ1-3; D is uncertain. The V gene lost 1 base and the J gene lost 4 bases, with 14 bases spanning the gap. The CDR3 totals 16 residues. Germline CDR1 reads LGHDT; CDR2 reads YNNKEL (reference sequence). In DNA, the CDR3 is TGTGCCAGCAGCCAAGGTGGAGCCCTTCAGGGAAACACCATATATTTT. Amino acids: CASSQGGALQGNTIYF.